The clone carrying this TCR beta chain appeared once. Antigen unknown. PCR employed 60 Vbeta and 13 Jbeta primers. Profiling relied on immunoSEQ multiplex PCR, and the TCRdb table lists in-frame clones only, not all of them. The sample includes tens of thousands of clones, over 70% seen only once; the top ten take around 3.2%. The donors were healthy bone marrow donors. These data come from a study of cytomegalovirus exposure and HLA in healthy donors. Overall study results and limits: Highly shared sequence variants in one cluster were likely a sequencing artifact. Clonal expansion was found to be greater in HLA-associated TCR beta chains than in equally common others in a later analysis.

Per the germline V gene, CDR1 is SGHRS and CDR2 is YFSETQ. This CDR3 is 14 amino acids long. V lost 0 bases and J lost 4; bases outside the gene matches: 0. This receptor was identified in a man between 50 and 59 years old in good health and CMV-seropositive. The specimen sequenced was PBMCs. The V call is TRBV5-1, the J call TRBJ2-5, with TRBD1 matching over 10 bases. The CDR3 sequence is CASSLGTGGETQYF. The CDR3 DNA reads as TGCGCCAGCAGCTTGGGGACAGGGGGAGAGACCCAGTACTTC.